These 26 T cell receptor beta chains came from one sample sequenced in a study of T cell responses to AZD1222 COVID-19 vaccine. Here immunoSEQ multiplex PCR was the method, and the copy in TCRdb shows in-frame clones only, minus some. The sample has approximately 140,000 clones; 85% to 95% are singletons. This sample comprised peripheral blood, obtained on day 0 of AZD1222 vaccination. These receptors were collected from an adult in good health.

The chain combines TRBV10-3 with TRBJ1-2, with 8 bases fitting TRBD1. The V and J ends lost 2 bases and 7 bases, in that order; junction bases with no gene match: 15. Germline lookup yields CDR1 ENHRY and CDR2 SYGVKD. This CDR3 contains 17 residues. CDR3 DNA: TGTGCCATCAGTGAGGGAATAGGACAGGGAGATAGAGCTGGCTACACCTTC. Translation: CAISEGIGQGDRAGYTF.

The genes are TRBV5-4 and TRBJ1-1, with TRBD1 matching over 7 bases. Germline V gene lookup returns CDR1 SGHNT and CDR2 YYREEE (reference sequence). The V and J ends lost 2 bases and 6 bases, in that order; junction bases with no gene match: 16. This CDR3 region has 17 residues. CDR3 sequence reads: CASSLQGDRAFKAEAFF. CDR3 DNA sequence: TGTGCCAGCAGCTTACAAGGCGACAGGGCGTTTAAAGCTGAAGCTTTCTTT. Filled out from reference TRBV5-4 and TRBJ1-1, the complete variable domain reads ETGVTQSPTHLIKTRGQQVTLRCSSQSGHNTVSWYQQALGQGPQFIFQYYREEENGRGNFPPRFSGLQFPNYSSELNVNALELDDSALYLCASSLQGDRAFKAEAFFGQGTRLTVV.

The CDR3 sequence is CASGNGQGPLDTQYF. CDR3 nucleotides: TGTGCCAGCGGGAACGGACAGGGGCCATTAGATACGCAGTATTTT. This chain connects TRBV6-5 to TRBJ2-3; TRBD1 matches at 9 bases. J was trimmed by 5 bases and V by 8 bases; bases with no gene match: 11. Germline V gene lookup returns CDR1 MNHEY and CDR2 SVGAGI. The CDR3 extends over 15 amino acids.

The chain employs TRBV7-2 and TRBJ2-7; 14 bases are shared with TRBD2. Germline CDR1 reads SGHTA; CDR2 reads FQGNSA. V shed 7 bases, J shed 6 bases, and the junction held 8 bases outside the gene matches. The CDR3 runs to 15 residues. In nucleotides, the CDR3 is TGTGCCAGCACCGCGATGGGACTAGCGGGAGTCGAGCAGTACTTC. Protein product: CASTAMGLAGVEQYF.

The chain couples TRBV5-8 to TRBJ2-1; 9 bases agree with TRBD2. The CDR3 is 15 residues long. Unmatched junction bases numbered 7, after V lost 0 bases and J lost 9 bases. Germline V CDR1 and CDR2: SGHTS, YDEGEE. CDR3 DNA: TGTGCCAGCAGCTTGGCTCCTAGCGGGGTGGTTGAGCAGTTCTTC. Residues: CASSLAPSGVVEQFF.

CDR3 sequence reads: CASSRNSLGGSEAFF. The DNA of the CDR3 is TGTGCCAGCAGCCGGAATTCACTCGGGGGCTCTGAAGCTTTCTTT. The chain couples TRBV3-1 (or the pseudogene TRBV3-2) to TRBJ1-1; a possible D gene is TRBD1 (6 bases). The CDR3 totals 15 residues. With 4 bases removed from V and 6 bases from J, the gap between germline ends came to 18 bases. Germline V CDR1 and CDR2: LGHDT, YNNKEL (reference sequence).

The V gene is TRBV11-1, the J gene TRBJ2-7; 7 bases line up with TRBD1. Unmatched junction bases numbered 9, after V lost 6 bases and J lost 7 bases. From germline, CDR1 is SGHAT and CDR2 FQDESV (reference sequence). The CDR3 consists of 13 residues. The CDR3 spells CASRNTGVGEQYF. CDR3 nucleotide sequence: TGTGCCAGCAGGAATACAGGGGTAGGAGAGCAGTACTTC.

This sequence joins TRBV6-5 and TRBJ2-5; D might be TRBD2 (5 bases). The CDR3 runs 15 residues. V shed 6 bases and J shed 7 bases, with 21 bases lying between them. Germline V gene sequence: CDR1 MNHEY, CDR2 SVGAGI. For the CDR3, the DNA is TGTGCCAGCAGCGATTCCCATTTTTTGGAGGCGACCCAGTACTTC. This gives the protein CASSDSHFLEATQYF.

The V gene is TRBV5-4, the J gene TRBJ2-5, with TRBD2 matching 9 bases. This CDR3 spans 16 amino acids. V trimming: 0 bases; J trimming: 2 bases; junction bases outside the gene matches: 5. Germline V gene data show CDR1 as SGHNT and CDR2 as YYREEE (reference sequence). CDR3 bases: TGTGCCAGCAGCTTGGTGGCGGGGGGGAGACAAGAGACCCAGTACTTC. It translates to CASSLVAGGRQETQYF.

The CDR3 sequence is CASSFQSDRAGELFF. In DNA form, the CDR3 reads TGTGCCAGCAGCTTCCAATCGGACAGGGCCGGGGAGCTGTTTTTT. V and J are TRBV7-2 and TRBJ2-2; TRBD1 aligns across 8 bases. The trim removed 3 bases at V and 6 bases at J, leaving 6 bases unmatched. Germline assignment: CDR1 SGHTA and CDR2 FQGNSA. This CDR3 is built from 15 residues.

V gene TRBV7-9 combines with J gene TRBJ1-5; no reliable D call. V lost 3 bases and J 6 bases, leaving 6 bases between the germline ends. CDR3 length: 12 amino acids. Germline V gene sequence: CDR1 SEHNR, CDR2 FQNEAQ (reference sequence). The CDR3 coding sequence is TGTGCCAGCAGCTTTCCCCTTCAGCCCCAGCATTTT. Protein: CASSFPLQPQHF.

This chain connects TRBV6-5 to TRBJ2-5; 8 bases line up with TRBD2. J gave up 4 bases and V 8 bases, and 9 bases lay outside the gene matches. This CDR3 is built from 14 residues. Germline CDR1 is MNHEY and CDR2 is SVGAGI. For the CDR3, the DNA is TGTGCCAGCCGGTCCCCGGGAGGGGGAGAGACCCAGTACTTC. Its translation: CASRSPGGGETQYF.

This clone was recorded once. The chain uses TRBV27 and TRBJ2-7; the D gene is possibly TRBD1 (6 bases). V lost 5 bases, J lost 5 bases, and 13 bases lay in between. This CDR3 is built from 13 residues. Per germline, CDR1 MNHEY and CDR2 SMNVEV (reference sequence). CDR3 region: CASSRQDVHEQYF. The DNA of the CDR3 is TGTGCCAGCAGTAGACAGGACGTACACGAGCAGTACTTC.

The chain employs TRBV7-2 and TRBJ1-1; 8 nucleotides agree with TRBD1. Germline CDR1 SGHTA, CDR2 FQGNSA. CDR3 length: 17 residues. The junction had 12 bases not matched to a gene; V was cut back by 2 bases and J by 4 bases. The CDR3 loop reads CASSLLVPQGAGTEAFF. In DNA form, the CDR3 reads TGTGCCAGCAGCTTATTAGTACCCCAGGGGGCGGGCACTGAAGCTTTCTTT.

A single count supports this clone. This chain uses TRBV13 with TRBJ2-1, with 12 bases matching TRBD2. J lost 13 bases, V lost 4 bases, and 5 bases had no gene match. Germline assignment: CDR1 PRHDT and CDR2 FYEKMQ (reference sequence). The CDR3 covers 13 residues. CDR3 residues: CASSSTSGRDQFF. In nucleotides, the CDR3 is TGTGCCAGCAGCTCGACTAGCGGGAGAGATCAGTTCTTC.

This clone is a singleton in its sample. The rearrangement links TRBV27 to TRBJ2-3, with no clear D. Between the trimmed V and J ends, which lost 1 base and 0 bases, there was a span of 11 bases. The CDR3 has 16 amino acids. Germline CDR1 MNHEY, CDR2 SMNVEV (reference sequence). CDR3 region: CASSLYATGSTDTQYF. CDR3 DNA sequence: TGTGCCAGCAGTTTATACGCTACCGGCAGCACAGATACGCAGTATTTT.

The rearrangement joins TRBV6-5 to TRBJ2-2, with D possibly matching TRBD2 (6 bases). Germline values: CDR1 MNHEY, CDR2 SVGAGI. Trimming took 2 bases from V and 4 from J, leaving 11 bases between them. CDR3 length: 15 residues. The CDR3 here is CASSYGGPLTGELFF. The DNA of the CDR3 is TGTGCCAGCAGTTACGGAGGGCCCCTCACCGGGGAGCTGTTTTTT.

This chain uses TRBV6-6 with TRBJ2-3, with D possibly being TRBD2 (6 bases). Trimming cost V 5 bases and J 0 bases, with 15 bases left between them. Germline V gene sequence: CDR1 MNHNY, CDR2 SVGAGI (reference sequence). This CDR3 has 16 amino acids. This CDR3 reads CASSQTGRGSTDTQYF. The CDR3 DNA sequence: TGTGCCAGCAGTCAAACCGGACGGGGGAGCACAGATACGCAGTATTTT.

The chain has TRBV29-1 and TRBJ1-1; D is unclear. The CDR3 is 14 amino acids. CDR1 and CDR2 (germline): SQVTM, ANQGSEA. Trimming removed 6 bases at V and 1 base at J, with 15 bases between. The CDR3 reads CSVTRVGRNTEAFF. Here the CDR3 DNA reads TGCAGCGTAACCCGAGTAGGGAGGAACACTGAAGCTTTCTTT.

The V gene is TRBV29-1, the J gene TRBJ2-5, with 8 bases identical to TRBD2. The germline gives CDR1 SQVTM, CDR2 ANQGSEA. V was clipped by 4 bases and J by 7 bases; unmatched bases: 11. The CDR3 has 14 residues. The chain's CDR3 is CSVVASGSVGTQYF. The CDR3 DNA reads as TGCAGCGTTGTCGCGAGCGGGAGCGTAGGGACCCAGTACTTC.

CDR3 sequence (DNA): TGTGCCAGCAGCTTAGGGGGGCGAAACACCATATATTTT. It yields the protein CASSLGGRNTIYF. The chain carries TRBV7-9 and TRBJ1-3, with D tentatively TRBD1 (6 bases). The germline CDR1 and CDR2 sequences are SEHNR and FQNEAQ (reference sequence). This CDR3 is 13 amino acids long. V lost 1 base and J lost 5, with 6 bases in between.

This chain uses TRBV19 with TRBJ2-7, with 8 positions matching TRBD1. Germline V gene sequence: CDR1 LNHDA, CDR2 SQIVND (reference sequence). This CDR3 comprises 15 residues. Germline trimming cut 4 bases from V and 0 bases from J; bases unmatched to any gene: 5. This chain's CDR3 is CASSSRDRSSYEQYF. The DNA for the CDR3 is TGTGCCAGTAGTAGCCGGGACAGGAGCTCCTACGAGCAGTACTTC.

This chain joins TRBV9 and TRBJ2-2; 8 bases are shared with TRBD2. CDR1 SGDLS and CDR2 YYNGEE come from the germline V gene. This CDR3 is 15 amino acids long. V lost 6 bases to trimming and J lost 2 bases; unmatched junction nucleotides: 6. DNA for the CDR3: TGTGCCAGCACCCCAGCGGGAGTAAACACCGGGGAGCTGTTTTTT. This translates into CASTPAGVNTGELFF.

The rearrangement links TRBV14 to TRBJ2-5; no firm D call. The CDR3 is 14 amino acids. Per germline, CDR1 SGHDN and CDR2 FVKESK. Deletions cut 0 bases from V and 3 bases from J, with 8 bases between. The CDR3 loop reads CASSQEVGKETQYF. CDR3 in DNA: TGTGCCAGCAGCCAAGAGGTGGGGAAAGAGACCCAGTACTTC.

This clone appeared a few times. The rearrangement links TRBV6-2 or TRBV6-3 to TRBJ2-7; TRBD2 matches 7 bases. V shed 0 bases, J shed 2 bases, and the junction held 10 bases outside the gene matches. Looked up from germline, CDR1 is MNHEY and CDR2 is SVGEGT. The CDR3 loop spans 17 amino acids. CDR3 amino acids: CASSYSEGTTVPYEQYF. CDR3 bases: TGTGCCAGCAGTTACTCTGAGGGGACTACCGTTCCCTACGAGCAGTACTTC.

The genes are TRBV29-1 and TRBJ1-1; D ambiguous. CDR1 SQVTM and CDR2 ANQGSEA come from the germline V gene. The CDR3 contains 13 residues. The V end lost 4 bases, the J end lost 3 bases, and 12 bases lay between the germline ends. The CDR3 is CSVASLYDTEAFF. The CDR3 DNA reads TGCAGCGTTGCGTCTCTATACGACACTGAAGCTTTCTTT.